This T cell receptor (beta chain) was identified during a study of regulatory dendritic cells for organ transplantation (dated by TCRdb to the late 2010s). Background for the entire study: The TCRbeta repertoires of sorted naive and memory CD4+ and CD8+ T cells were sequenced before and after allostimulation with regulatory or mature dendritic cells. Points the paper makes about the study in general: Sequencing was done in only a couple of subjects, and the authors reported considerable heterogeneity between individuals in the alloreactive memory CD8+ T cell pool. Expansion of memory CD8+ clones was induced by allostimulation in both subjects, but more limited expansion appeared to be induced by regulatory dendritic cells than by mature dendritic cells. Among the resting subsets, the most alloreactive TCR clonotypes were found in memory CD8+ T cells. Highly diverse repertoires were observed in naive CD4+ and CD8+ T cells, whereas lower diversity was observed in memory cells, and the most oligoclonal repertoires were found in memory CD8+ cells.

The TCRbeta CDR3 regions were amplified in a multiplexed two-step PCR with Vbeta-specific forward primers and Jbeta-specific reverse primers. TCRbeta libraries were sequenced on an Illumina instrument through the immunoSEQ service. Regarding the original processing steps: IMGT annotation was used to assign V, D and J genes, and synthetic CDR3 analogues were used to correct counts for multiplex PCR bias. In the immunoSEQ Analyzer, repertoire clonality was calculated as one minus the normalized Shannon entropy. Clonal expansion was defined using Fisher's exact test with Benjamini-Hochberg false discovery rate control and a two-tailed threshold of P<0.01. Sourced from immuneACCESS, this table was stored by TCRdb with only in-frame sequences that have V and J called. A share of the clones is absent; for the studies checked, an unresolved V gene accounts for under half, and the remainder has no known explanation. The V and J calls and clone size are taken from that table; D and trimming were inferred from the DNA. Here the sample has 25,000 to 30,000 clones; about 80% occur a single time. Together, the top ten hold around 2.3% of the sample.

Via the germline V gene, CDR1 is SGHAT and CDR2 FQNNGV. At the junction V is shortened by 5 bases and J by 5 bases, with 9 bases in between. The CDR3 numbers 13 residues from cysteine through phenylalanine. Only the CDR3 portion is preserved as DNA: 39 bases, with reading frame beginning at the first base. FACS was used to sort CD4+ or CD8+ cells into naive T cells (CD45RA+) and memory T cells (CD45RO+). A couple of healthy control subjects provided the T cells used for TCR sequencing. Sorted T cell subsets that were not stimulated were used as baseline controls for the mixed lymphocyte reactions. Genomic DNA was extracted with the Qiagen DNeasy Blood & Tissue Kit. Regarding this clone: Its antigen is still unknown. Base-call qualities are not available, and no considerably larger clone is one nucleotide away.

The chain links TRBV11-2 with TRBJ2-2, with a weak D call of TRBD1 (6 bases match). The sequence derives from a human donor in good health. Sequencing input: memory CD4+ T cells from blood. The cell subset or site label on this specimen signifies: CD45RO+ memory T cells. The CDR3 loop reads CASSQTGTGELFF. At the DNA level, the sequence is TGTGCCAGCAGCCAGACAGGAACCGGGGAGCTGTTTTTT. Reference TRBV11-2 and TRBJ2-2 genes cover what lies past the CDR3, so the full variable domain is EAGVAQSPRYKIIEKRQSVAFWCNPISGHATLYWYQQILGQGPKLLIQFQNNGVVDDSQLPKDRFSAERLKGVDSTLKIQPAKLEDSAVYLCASSQTGTGELFFGEGSRLTVL.